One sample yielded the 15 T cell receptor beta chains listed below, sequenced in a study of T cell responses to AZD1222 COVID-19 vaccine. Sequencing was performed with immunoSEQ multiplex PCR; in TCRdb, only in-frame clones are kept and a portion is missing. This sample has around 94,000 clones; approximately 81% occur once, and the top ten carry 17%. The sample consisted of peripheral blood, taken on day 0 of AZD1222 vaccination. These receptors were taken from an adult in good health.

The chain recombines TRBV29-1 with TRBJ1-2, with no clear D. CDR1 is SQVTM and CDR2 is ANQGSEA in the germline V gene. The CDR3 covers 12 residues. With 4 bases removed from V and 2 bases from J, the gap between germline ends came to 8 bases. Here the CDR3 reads CSVAQSNYGYTF. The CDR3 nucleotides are TGCAGCGTTGCCCAGTCCAACTATGGCTACACCTTC.

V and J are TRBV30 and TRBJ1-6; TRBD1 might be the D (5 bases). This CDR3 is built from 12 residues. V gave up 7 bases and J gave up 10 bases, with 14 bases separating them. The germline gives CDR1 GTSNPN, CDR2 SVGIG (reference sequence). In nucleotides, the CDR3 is TGTGCCTTCAACCGGGGGTGGTCACCCCTCCACTTT. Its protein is CAFNRGWSPLHF.

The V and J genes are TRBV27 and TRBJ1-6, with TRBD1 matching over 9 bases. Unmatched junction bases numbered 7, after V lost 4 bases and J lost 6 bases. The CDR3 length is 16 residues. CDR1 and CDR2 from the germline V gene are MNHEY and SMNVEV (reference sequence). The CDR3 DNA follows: TGTGCCAGCAGTTCACCGGACAGGGGAAGTAATTCACCCCTCCACTTT. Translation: CASSSPDRGSNSPLHF.

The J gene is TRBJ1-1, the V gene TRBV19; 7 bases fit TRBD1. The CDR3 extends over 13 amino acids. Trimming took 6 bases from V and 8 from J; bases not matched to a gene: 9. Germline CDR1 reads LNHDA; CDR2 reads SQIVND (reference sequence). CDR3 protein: CASSPPRGREAFF. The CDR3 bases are TGTGCCAGTAGCCCTCCTAGGGGGCGGGAAGCTTTCTTT.

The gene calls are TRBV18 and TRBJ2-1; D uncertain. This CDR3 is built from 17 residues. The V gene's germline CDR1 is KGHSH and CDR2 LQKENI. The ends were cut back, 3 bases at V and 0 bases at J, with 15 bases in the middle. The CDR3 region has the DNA TGTGCCAGCTCACCCCGAGTGGCTGCGGTCTCCTACAATGAGCAGTTCTTC. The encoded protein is CASSPRVAAVSYNEQFF. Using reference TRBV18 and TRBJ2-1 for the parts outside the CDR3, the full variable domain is NAGVMQNPRHLVRRRGQEARLRCSPMKGHSHVYWYRQLPEEGLKFMVYLQKENIIDESGMPKERFSAEFPKEGPSILRIQQVVRGDSAAYFCASSPRVAAVSYNEQFFGPGTRLTVL.

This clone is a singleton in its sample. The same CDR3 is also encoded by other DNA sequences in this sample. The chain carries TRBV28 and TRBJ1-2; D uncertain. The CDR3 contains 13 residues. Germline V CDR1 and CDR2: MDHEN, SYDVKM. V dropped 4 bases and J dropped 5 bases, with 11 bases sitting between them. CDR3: CASSSPDGYGYTF. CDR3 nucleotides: TGTGCCAGCAGTTCCCCGGACGGTTATGGCTACACCTTC.

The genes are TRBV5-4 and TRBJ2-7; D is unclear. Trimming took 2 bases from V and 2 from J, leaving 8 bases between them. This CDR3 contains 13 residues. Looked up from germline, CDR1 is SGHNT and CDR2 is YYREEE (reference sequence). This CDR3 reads CASSFMNTYEQYF. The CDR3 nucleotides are TGTGCCAGCAGCTTTATGAATACCTACGAGCAGTACTTC. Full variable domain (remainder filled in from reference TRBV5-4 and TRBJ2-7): ETGVTQSPTHLIKTRGQQVTLRCSSQSGHNTVSWYQQALGQGPQFIFQYYREEENGRGNFPPRFSGLQFPNYSSELNVNALELDDSALYLCASSFMNTYEQYFGPGTRLTVT.

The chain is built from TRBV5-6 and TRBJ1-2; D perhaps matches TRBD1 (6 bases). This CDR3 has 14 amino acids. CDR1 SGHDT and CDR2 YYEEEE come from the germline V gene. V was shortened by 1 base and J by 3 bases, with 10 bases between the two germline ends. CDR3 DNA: TGTGCCAGCAGCTTGTGGGGGCTCGACTATGGCTACACCTTC. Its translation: CASSLWGLDYGYTF.

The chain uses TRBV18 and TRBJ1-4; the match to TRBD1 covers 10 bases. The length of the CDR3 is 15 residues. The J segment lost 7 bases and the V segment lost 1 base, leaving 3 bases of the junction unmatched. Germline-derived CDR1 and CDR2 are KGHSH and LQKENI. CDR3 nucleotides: TGTGCCAGCTCACCACTGGGACAGGGGTTTGAAAAACTGTTTTTT. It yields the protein CASSPLGQGFEKLFF. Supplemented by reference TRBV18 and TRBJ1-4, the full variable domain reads NAGVMQNPRHLVRRRGQEARLRCSPMKGHSHVYWYRQLPEEGLKFMVYLQKENIIDESGMPKERFSAEFPKEGPSILRIQQVVRGDSAAYFCASSPLGQGFEKLFFGSGTQLSVL.

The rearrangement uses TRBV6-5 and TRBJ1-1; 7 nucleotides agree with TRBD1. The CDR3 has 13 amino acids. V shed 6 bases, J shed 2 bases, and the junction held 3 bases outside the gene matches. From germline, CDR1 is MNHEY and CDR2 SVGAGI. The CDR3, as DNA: TGTGCCAGCAGACGACAGGGAAACACTGAAGCTTTCTTT. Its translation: CASRRQGNTEAFF.

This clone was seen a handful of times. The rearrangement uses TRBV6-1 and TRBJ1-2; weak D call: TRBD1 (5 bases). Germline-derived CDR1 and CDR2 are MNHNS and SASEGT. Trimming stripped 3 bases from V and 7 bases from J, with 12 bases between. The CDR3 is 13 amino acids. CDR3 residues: CASSDRGMSGYTF. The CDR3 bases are TGTGCCAGCAGTGATAGGGGAATGAGTGGCTACACCTTC.

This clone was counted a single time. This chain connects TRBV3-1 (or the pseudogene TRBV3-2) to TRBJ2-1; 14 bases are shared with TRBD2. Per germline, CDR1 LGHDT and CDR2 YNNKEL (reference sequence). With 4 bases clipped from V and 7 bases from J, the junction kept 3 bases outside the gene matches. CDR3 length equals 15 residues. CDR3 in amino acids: CASSPGLAGGNEQFF. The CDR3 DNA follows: TGTGCCAGCAGCCCCGGACTAGCGGGAGGAAATGAGCAGTTCTTC.

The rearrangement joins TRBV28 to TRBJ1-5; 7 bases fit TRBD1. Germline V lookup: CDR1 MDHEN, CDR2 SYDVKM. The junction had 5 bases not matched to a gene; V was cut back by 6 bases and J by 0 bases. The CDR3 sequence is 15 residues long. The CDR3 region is CASRVQGISNQPQHF. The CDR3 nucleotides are TGTGCCAGCAGAGTACAGGGGATTAGCAATCAGCCCCAGCATTTT.

CDR3 sequence reads: CASSLGSPGTGPILFF. The CDR3 DNA is TGTGCCAGCAGCTTAGGTTCCCCTGGGACAGGTCCCATCCTGTTTTTT. The genes are TRBV7-2 and TRBJ1-4, with 8 bases aligning to TRBD1. Unmatched junction bases numbered 15, after V lost 1 base and J lost 14 bases. This CDR3 region has 16 residues. The germline V gene encodes CDR1 SGHTA and CDR2 FQGNSA.

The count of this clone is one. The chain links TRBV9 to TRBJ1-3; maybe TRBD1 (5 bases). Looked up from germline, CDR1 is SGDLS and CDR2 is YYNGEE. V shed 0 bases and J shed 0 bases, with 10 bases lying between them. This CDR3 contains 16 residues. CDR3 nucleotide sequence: TGTGCCAGCAGCGTAGTCCAGGGCCTCTCTGGAAACACCATATATTTT. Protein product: CASSVVQGLSGNTIYF.